This T cell receptor (beta chain) was captured by sequencing in a study of beta chain features in type 1 diabetes (dated by TCRdb to the late 2010s). At the level of the whole study: Mean age, gender distribution, total cell number and subset yield were not different between patients and healthy donors. Across all samples, almost 110 million sorted cells were examined, and cell number per subset correlated strongly with RNA yield. In the study, TCRB repertoires of sorted circulating CD4+ T cell subsets from recently diagnosed type 1 diabetes patients were compared with those of matched healthy donors. Whereas all 28 donors provided naive and central memory subsets, regulatory and stem cell-like memory subsets were isolated from just 8 patients and roughly eight healthy donors.

All of the isolated RNA was reverse transcribed with the High Capacity cDNA Reverse Transcription Kit, so expressed TCRB transcripts were sequenced. Naive, central memory and regulatory T cell samples underwent deep immunoSEQ sequencing, averaging around 3.6 million total reads per sample. After sorted cells were lysed in RLT buffer, RNA was extracted with DNase-treated RNeasy Micro or Mini kits, with the choice depending on cell number. Each cell subset was processed on its own to prevent cross-contamination, while patient and healthy donor samples were processed together. The immunoSEQ multiplex PCR was used to amplify TCRB sequences from cDNA, generating 87-bp fragments that spanned the CDR3 region. Amplicons were sequenced on the Illumina HiSeq platform. As for the authors' bioinformatics: Synthetic template baselines were used to correct PCR bias computationally, reads within Hamming distance 2 were collapsed together, and singletons that could not be merged were discarded. By aligning reads against IMGT, V, D and J genes, CDR3 length, and insertions or deletions at six rearrangement sites were assigned. Clonotype counts were normalized to sorted cell number within each subset before computing true diversity and Gini coefficients with the tcR R package. The overlap coefficient, calculated on TCRB nucleotide sequences, was used to measure repertoire sharing. Out-of-frame TCRB sequences from naive cells were analyzed as a proxy for the pre-selection repertoire. TCRdb carries this immuneACCESS record with in-frame sequences only. Its versions omit some clonotypes, under half of them owing to an unresolved V gene in the studies checked, with the rest unexplained. Clonal size and the V and J genes are those of that table, whereas D and trimming came from the DNA. This sample lists about 360,000 clones; roughly 12% were detected once. Together, the top ten hold around 0.015% of the sample.

A note on this clone: No cognate antigen has been identified for it. Nothing much larger sits one base from this clone, and base qualities are not available.

Spanning cysteine to phenylalanine, the CDR3 consists of 13 amino acids. The retained sequence is limited to the CDR3, 39 bases, with the frame set at the first base. V lost 5 bases and J lost 7 bases; the stretch between them is 12 bases long. CDR1 and CDR2 were assigned from the germline V gene as SGHTA and FQGTGA. General findings and caveats noted by the study authors: In all four CD4+ subsets, TCRB CDR3 length was moderately but significantly shorter in type 1 diabetes patients. Because cDNA rather than genomic DNA was sequenced, highly expressing activated cells could have been over-represented, although no difference in activation and CD3 levels was found between groups. Fewer insertions and more nucleotide deletions at VDJ recombination sites were observed in patients with type 1 diabetes, implying thymic rearrangement abnormalities. Because small numbers of individuals were included in the HLA sub-analyses, any influence of HLA type on TCRB rearrangement was left unresolved. Naive, central memory and regulatory TCRB repertoires appeared to be more similar among patients than among healthy donors. PCR may preferentially amplify shorter templates, but because patient and control samples were amplified and corrected together, any resulting skew would affect both groups equally.

Each donor gave one peripheral blood draw, approximately 0.11 L on average, collected into heparinised tubes. A BD FACSAria II was used to sort naive, central memory, regulatory and stem cell-like memory CD4+ T cells with a panel that included CD45RO, CCR7, CD25, CD127, CD95 and CD27. Purity was above 98% for every sorted population. Right away, PBMCs were isolated by Lymphoprep density gradient centrifugation and were stained directly, with no culture step. So that batch effects would be minimized, each experiment stained and sorted samples in pairs, pairing one healthy donor with one patient. Material for sequencing was naive CD4+ T cells from blood. Per the publication, the cell subset or site label means: true naive CD4+ T cells. The clonotype comes from a man between 18 and 35 years old in good health. This sequence uses TRBV7-3 and TRBJ2-1; the D segment could be TRBD2, given 6 matching bases. The nucleotide sequence reads TGTGCCAGCAGCCCGGAGGGTCGGAATGAGCAGTTCTTC. Translated, it gives CASSPEGRNEQFF.